This note documents a single T cell receptor beta chain sequence. This entry belongs to a study of T-cell memory formation after mild COVID-19. The CDR3 runs 16 residues. Trimming pared 0 bases from V and 8 bases from J, leaving 17 bases between. Germline V gives CDR1 SGHTA, CDR2 FQGNSA. TCRdb fed the 5' RACE reads into MiXCR, producing one record per CDR3 protein. The table shows 200,000 to 300,000 distinct CDR3 sequences, with over 9% occurring only once. The source is a man aged 18 to 29 who had mild COVID-19 (a few samples of this study predate the infection). Cell type and time point are not known. The material sequenced was PBMCs or a T cell subset sorted from them (not recorded which). The chain is built from TRBV7-2 and TRBJ2-1, with a weak D call TRBD2 (5 bases). CDR3 nucleotides: TGTGCCAGCAGCTTAGCGCGCCGGGCGGGTATCGATGAGCAGTTCTTC. Its translation is CASSLARRAGIDEQFF.